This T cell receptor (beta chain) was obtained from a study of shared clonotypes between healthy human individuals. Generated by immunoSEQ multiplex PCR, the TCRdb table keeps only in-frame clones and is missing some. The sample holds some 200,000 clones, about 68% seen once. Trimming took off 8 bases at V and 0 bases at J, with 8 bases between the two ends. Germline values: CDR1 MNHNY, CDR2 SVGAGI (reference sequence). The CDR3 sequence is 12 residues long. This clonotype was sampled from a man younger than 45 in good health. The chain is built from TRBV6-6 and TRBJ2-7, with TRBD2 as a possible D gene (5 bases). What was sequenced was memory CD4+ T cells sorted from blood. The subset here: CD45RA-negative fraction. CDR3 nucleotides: TGTGCCAGCCGGGGAAGCTCCTACGAGCAGTACTTC. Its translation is CASRGSSYEQYF.